This T cell receptor beta chain was recovered during a study of blood T cell repertoires in COVID-19. The protocol was immunoSEQ multiplex PCR, while the TCRdb copy is restricted to in-frame clones and leaves out a portion. The sample lists 200,000 or so clones, 85% to 90% seen once, with less than 3.5% in the top ten. A Seattle source enrolled patients during active infection and followed them longitudinally. What was sequenced was peripheral blood. This receptor was obtained from a man aged 25 to 45 with COVID-19, enrolled during active disease.

The CDR3 DNA reads as TGTGCCAGCAGTTTGGGACTAGCGCCTTCCTACGAGCAGTACTTC. Protein sequence: CASSLGLAPSYEQYF. This chain joins TRBV27 and TRBJ2-7, with 10 bases aligning to TRBD2. There are 15 residues in the CDR3. Losses at the gene ends were 3 bases for V and 1 base for J; bases not matched to a gene: 3. Germline CDR1 MNHEY, CDR2 SMNVEV (reference sequence).